The T cell receptor (beta chain) under discussion was sequenced for a study of long-term antiretroviral therapy in people with HIV. At the survey level, the v3.0 immunoSEQ assay was run. Repertoires were generated with immunoSEQ multiplex PCR, while TCRdb's copy carries only in-frame clones and drops some. The data hold 25,000 to 30,000 clones, with about 90% observed a single time. The material sequenced was unsorted PBMCs, taken 1.8 years after starting antiretroviral therapy. The source of this sequence is a woman aged 18-29 years with HIV.

The CDR3 DNA is TGTGCCAGCAGCCAAGAGATCGGCAGTTTCCCCTACGAGCAGTACTTC. Translating it yields CASSQEIGSFPYEQYF. The chain is built from TRBV14 and TRBJ2-7; D remains unclear. CDR3 length equals 16 residues. Germline V gene data show CDR1 as SGHDN and CDR2 as FVKESK. V lost 0 bases and J 2 bases, leaving 14 bases between the germline ends. The complete variable domain, with remaining parts taken from reference TRBV14 and TRBJ2-7, reads EAGVTQFPSHSVIEKGQTVTLRCDPISGHDNLYWYRRVMGKEIKFLLHFVKESKQDESGMPNNRFLAERTGGTYSTLKVQPAELEDSGVYFCASSQEIGSFPYEQYFGPGTRLTVT.